Listed below are T cell receptor beta chains from one sample, sequenced in a study of T cells in Graves' hyperthyroidism and ophthalmopathy. TCRdb re-analysed the multiplex PCR reads in MiXCR, keeping a single row per CDR3 protein. The data hold hundreds of thousands of distinct CDR3 sequences, with more than 15% observed a single time. Sequencing was carried out using blood. These receptors were obtained from a woman aged 55-70 years with Graves' ophthalmopathy. The CDR3 runs from the conserved cysteine through the conserved F or W. A D gene is named only where the DNA matches it firmly. A clone size is listed for some rows: how often the clone was seen (once, few, many), or a class if it is expanded.

abundance	v_gene	j_gene	len	d_gene	CDR3nt	CDR3aa
NA	TRBV27	TRBJ1-4	15	NA	TGTGCCAGCAGACAATACGGACAGTCTAATGAAAAACTGTTTTTT	CASRQYGQSNEKLFF
many	TRBV6-1	TRBJ2-7	15	NA	TGTGCCAGCAGTTCCCCCGGGACGTCAAACCCCGAGCAGTACTTC	CASSSPGTSNPEQYF
few	TRBV5-5	TRBJ2-3	15	NA	TGTGCCAGCAGCGCTGAGGCAGGGCTCACAGATACGCAGTATTTT	CASSAEAGLTDTQYF
many	TRBV5-8	TRBJ2-7	13	NA	TGTGCCAGCAGCTTGGGGCCGTTCTACGAGCAGTACTTC	CASSLGPFYEQYF
few	TRBV6-4	TRBJ1-1	13	NA	TGTGCCAGCCGACAGACCCAGAACACTGAAGCTTTCTTT	CASRQTQNTEAFF
many	TRBV11-2	TRBJ2-1	17	TRBD2	TGTGCCAGCAGCTTAGATACTCGGACTAGCGGACACAATGAGCAGTTCTTC	CASSLDTRTSGHNEQFF
many	TRBV11-2	TRBJ1-1	13	NA	TGTGCCAGCAGCTCCGATAGGCGGTCTGAAGCTTTCTTT	CASSSDRRSEAFF
many	TRBV19	TRBJ2-7	14	NA	TGTGCGACCAAGGCGGTAGCGGCTTCCTACGAGCAGTACTTC	CATKAVAASYEQYF
many	TRBV6-1	TRBJ2-7	15	NA	TGTGCCAGCAGTGAAGGGCAGGGAATGTGGTACGAGCAGTACTTC	CASSEGQGMWYEQYF
few	TRBV27	TRBJ2-5	13	NA	TGTGCCAGCAGTCATACAGGGTATGAGACCCAGTACTTC	CASSHTGYETQYF
NA	TRBV24-1	TRBJ1-5	15	NA	TGTGCCACCAGTGAAAGCTCGTGGGGCAATCAGCCCCAGCATTTT	CATSESSWGNQPQHF
many	TRBV6-1	TRBJ2-7	13	NA	TGTGCCAGCAGAAAAGACAGTTACTACGAGCAGTACTTC	CASRKDSYYEQYF
many	TRBV7-8	TRBJ2-7	14	TRBD1	TGTGCCAGCAGCTTAAGGACAGGTCCCTACGAGCAGTACTTC	CASSLRTGPYEQYF
few	TRBV6-1	TRBJ1-1	14	NA	TGTGCCAGCGGGGAGCCCCTGAGGAACACTGAAGCTTTCTTT	CASGEPLRNTEAFF
few	TRBV7-2	TRBJ2-5	13	NA	TGTGCCAGCAGCTTACACTTCCAAGAGACCCAGTACTTC	CASSLHFQETQYF
many	TRBV28	TRBJ1-5	16	NA	TGTGCCAGCAGTTTAAATCGGGCAATGGGGAATCAGCCCCAGCATTTT	CASSLNRAMGNQPQHF
few	TRBV9	TRBJ2-2	14	NA	TGTGCCAGCAGCGTAGTTGAGACGCCCGGGGAGCTGTTTTTT	CASSVVETPGELFF
many	TRBV6-1	TRBJ1-2	13	TRBD1	TGTGCCAGCGCCGGACAGGGGGCGGAGGGCTACACCTTC	CASAGQGAEGYTF
many	TRBV5-1	TRBJ2-7	15	NA	TGCGCCAGCAATCATCAGTCCGGACAGCTCGACGAGCAGTACTTC	CASNHQSGQLDEQYF
NA	TRBV7-9	TRBJ1-2	16	NA	TGTGCCAGCAGCTTAGTTCGAAGCGCACTCCCGGGCGGCTACACCTTC	CASSLVRSALPGGYTF
few	TRBV27	TRBJ1-4	14	NA	TGTGCCAGCAGTTTAGTTGCAACTAATAAAAAACTGTTTTTT	CASSLVATNKKLFF
many	TRBV5-1	TRBJ1-1	14	NA	TGCGCCAGCAGTGATGGGACGATGGGCACTGAAGCTTTCTTT	CASSDGTMGTEAFF
many	TRBV5-5	TRBJ1-5	13	NA	TGTGCCAGCAGCCCGTCAGGGAATCAGCCCCAGCATTTT	CASSPSGNQPQHF
many	TRBV12-3/TRBV12-4	TRBJ1-4	14	NA	TGTGCCAGCAGCCTCCGGGCCTATAATGAAAAACTGTTTTTT	CASSLRAYNEKLFF
many	TRBV20-1	TRBJ2-7	18	TRBD2	TGCAGTGCTAGAGATTACCAGCGGGAGGCGACCATTGAGTACGAGCAGTACTTC	CSARDYQREATIEYEQYF
few	TRBV5-1	TRBJ2-5	15	TRBD1	TGCGCCAGCAGCCCGGGACAGACCAGGGGGGAGACCCAGTACTTC	CASSPGQTRGETQYF
many	TRBV5-1	TRBJ1-1	15	NA	TGCGCCAGCAGCTTTCTCGGACCGGGAAACACTGAAGCTTTCTTT	CASSFLGPGNTEAFF
many	TRBV11-2	TRBJ1-5	15	NA	TGTGCCAGCAGCTTAGATCCGGGTATAAATCAGCCCCAGCATTTT	CASSLDPGINQPQHF
NA	TRBV4-1	TRBJ2-7	16	TRBD1	TGCGCCAGCAGCCAGGCCACAGGGGGTTCGCCGGGCGAGCAGTACTTC	CASSQATGGSPGEQYF
many	TRBV6-1	TRBJ1-2	16	NA	TGTGCCAGCAGCCCACCGGGTGACCAGGCGGGCTATGGCTACACCTTC	CASSPPGDQAGYGYTF
NA	TRBV29-1	TRBJ2-1	13	NA	TGCAGCGTTGGAGGGCAGTATTACAATGAGCAGTTCTTC	CSVGGQYYNEQFF
many	TRBV5-1	TRBJ1-4	18	TRBD1	TGCGCCAGCAGCTTGGGGACAGGGTTTACGGCAACTAATGAAAAACTGTTTTTT	CASSLGTGFTATNEKLFF
once	TRBV2	TRBJ1-4	17	TRBD1	TGTGCCAGCAGCGCAGGGACAGGGGGCGCGGTTGGAGAAAAACTGTTTTTT	CASSAGTGGAVGEKLFF
NA	TRBV25-1	TRBJ1-4	15	NA	TGTGCCAGCAGTGCATCCGAACGCCTTAATGAAAAACTGTTTTTT	CASSASERLNEKLFF
many	TRBV7-2	TRBJ2-2	13	NA	TGTGCCAGCAGCTCTTATCGCGGCGGGGAGCTGTTTTTT	CASSSYRGGELFF
many	TRBV18	TRBJ1-1	13	NA	TGTGCCACCCTGGTAGGGATGAACACTGAAGCTTTCTTT	CATLVGMNTEAFF
NA	TRBV27	TRBJ2-7	14	NA	TGTGCCAGCAGTTTATTTCTGGGGACCTACGAGCAGTACTTC	CASSLFLGTYEQYF
many	TRBV29-1	TRBJ2-1	13	NA	TGCAGCGGTCGTGGCGGGATATACAATGAGCAGTTCTTC	CSGRGGIYNEQFF
many	TRBV2	TRBJ2-5	14	NA	TGTGCCAGCAGTCATTCTGCCAGGGAAGAGACCCAGTACTTC	CASSHSAREETQYF
few	TRBV5-1	TRBJ2-5	15	NA	TGCGCCAGCAGCTTTGGAGACTATGGGGGAGAGACCCAGTACTTC	CASSFGDYGGETQYF
many	TRBV20-1	TRBJ1-4	14	NA	TGCAGTGCTAGAGGGGTCAAACAAAATGAAAAACTGTTTTTT	CSARGVKQNEKLFF
many	TRBV6-1	TRBJ2-7	12	TRBD1	TGTGCCACCTCAGGGGGCTCAGGGGAGCAGTACTTC	CATSGGSGEQYF
NA	TRBV3-1	TRBJ2-4	13	NA	TGTGCCAGCAGCCAAAGGGGGGGGAACATTCAGTACTTC	CASSQRGGNIQYF
NA	TRBV18	TRBJ1-5	13	NA	TGTGCCAGCTCACAGGGCATGGATCAGCCCCAGCATTTT	CASSQGMDQPQHF
medium-sized	TRBV7-8	TRBJ2-7	13	NA	TGTGCCAGCAGCCCCCCGAGGAGCGACGAGCAGTACTTC	CASSPPRSDEQYF
many	TRBV5-1	TRBJ1-6	15	NA	TGCGCCAGCAGCTGGGGGGCAGGGACAACTTCACCCCTCCACTTT	CASSWGAGTTSPLHF
many	TRBV27	TRBJ1-6	14	NA	TGTGCCAGCAGTCCGCCGCACTATAATTCACCCCTCCACTTT	CASSPPHYNSPLHF
few	TRBV9	TRBJ1-6	14	TRBD1	TGTGCCAGCAGCGTAGAGGGACAGGGGTCACCCCTCCACTTT	CASSVEGQGSPLHF
few	TRBV20-1	TRBJ2-3	14	NA	TGCAGTGCTCCGCACCTGACAGGGAGGGATACGCAGTATTTT	CSAPHLTGRDTQYF
many	TRBV2	TRBJ1-4	15	NA	TGTGCCAGCACATACCCACCAGATACTAATGAAAAACTGTTTTTT	CASTYPPDTNEKLFF
few	TRBV20-1	TRBJ2-7	17	NA	TGCAGTGCTAGAGATCAGTGGGGCAGGGCCGTCGGCTACGAGCAGTACTTC	CSARDQWGRAVGYEQYF
many	TRBV29-1	TRBJ1-1	15	NA	TGCAGCGTTGGCCCCCCCGACGGACGTAGTACTGAAGCTTTCTTT	CSVGPPDGRSTEAFF
few	TRBV5-8	TRBJ2-7	14	NA	TGTGCCAGCAGCTTGGGAGGTATTCCCTACGAGCAGTACTTC	CASSLGGIPYEQYF
many	TRBV13	TRBJ2-5	15	TRBD1	TGTGCCAGCAGCTTAGGCGGGACAGAGAAAGAGACCCAGTACTTC	CASSLGGTEKETQYF
many	TRBV6-2/TRBV6-3	TRBJ2-3	17	TRBD1	TGTGCCAGCAGCCGAAGGCGGGGACAGGGGAGCACAGATACGCAGTATTTT	CASSRRRGQGSTDTQYF
NA	TRBV12-3/TRBV12-4	TRBJ2-1	16	TRBD1	TGTGCCAGCAGTTCTGGACAGGGGTGGGGCTACAATGAGCAGTTCTTC	CASSSGQGWGYNEQFF
few	TRBV5-1	TRBJ2-2	15	NA	TGCGCCAGCAGCTTGGGTCACATGAACACCGGGGAGCTGTTTTTT	CASSLGHMNTGELFF
many	TRBV18	TRBJ2-7	12	NA	TGTGCCAGCTCACCACCCCTAGGCGAGCAGTACTTC	CASSPPLGEQYF
many	TRBV7-2	TRBJ2-7	13	NA	TGTGCCAGCAGCTCGAATCGTCAGGGCGAGCAGTACTTC	CASSSNRQGEQYF
few	TRBV5-6	TRBJ2-7	11	NA	TGTGCCAGCAGGAGGAGAGGGGCGCAGTACTTC	CASRRRGAQYF